This paragraph reports one T cell receptor (beta chain). Its antigen is not known. These data originate in a study of cytomegalovirus exposure and HLA in healthy donors. The germline V gene encodes CDR1 MNHNS and CDR2 SASEGT. There are 12 residues in the CDR3. V gave up 6 bases and J gave up 5 bases, with 8 bases separating them. Overall study findings and caveats: There were over 150 TCR beta chains listed as cytomegalovirus-associated.

PCR amplification relied on 60 Vbeta primers (plus 13 Jbeta primers). In the source study's methods: Roughly 11 million shared chains were among about 80 million unique TCR beta chains counted in a later analysis. Assay: immunoSEQ multiplex PCR; the TCRdb copy retains only in-frame clones and omits some. V and J calls and clone size follow that table, whereas D and trimming were derived from the DNA. Among about 77,000 clones listed, 78% were seen once. The rearrangement joins TRBV6-1 to TRBJ1-5; TRBD1 might be the D (6 bases). The TCR was taken from a man aged 35 to 55 in good health and CMV-seronegative. The sample taken for sequencing was PBMCs. Here the CDR3 reads CASRDRDQPQHF. The CDR3 DNA reads TGTGCCAGCAGGGACAGAGATCAGCCCCAGCATTTT.